One and the same sample provided the 27 T cell receptor beta chains below, sequenced in a study of cytomegalovirus exposure and HLA in healthy donors. It was with 60 Vbeta and 13 Jbeta primers that the PCR ran. The data were produced by immunoSEQ multiplex PCR, yet TCRdb's version contains in-frame clones alone and is incomplete. The sample carries around 200,000 clones, almost 80% recorded once. Sequenced sample: PBMCs. The origin of the receptors is a male donor in good health and CMV-seronegative.

This clone has just a few counts. The chain couples TRBV6-5 to TRBJ1-2; D is unclear. Germline CDR1 MNHEY, CDR2 SVGAGI. There are 13 residues in the CDR3. V was pared by 2 bases and J by 2 bases, with 6 bases between. CDR3 protein: CASSYGGNYGYTF. The CDR3 coding sequence is TGTGCCAGCAGTTACGGCGGGAACTATGGCTACACCTTC.

The rearrangement links TRBV28 to TRBJ2-2; TRBD1 is a possible D gene (5 bases). With 10 bases removed from V and 4 bases from J, the gap between germline ends came to 16 bases. The germline V gene has CDR1 MDHEN and CDR2 SYDVKM. CDR3 size: 14 residues. The CDR3 loop is CATTDTGATGELFF. As DNA, the CDR3 is TGTGCCACCACAGACACAGGCGCCACCGGGGAGCTGTTTTTT.

This chain links TRBV11-3 with TRBJ2-4, with TRBD2 matching over 14 bases. CDR1 is SGHNT, CDR2 YENEEA, per germline. V lost 1 base, J lost 9 bases, and 8 bases stayed unmatched. This CDR3 has 17 amino acids. This CDR3 is CASSLGGTSGSLSIQYF. The CDR3 region has the DNA TGTGCCAGCAGCTTAGGTGGGACTAGCGGGAGTTTAAGCATTCAGTACTTC.

The rearrangement links TRBV30 to TRBJ1-2; D perhaps matches TRBD1 (5 bases). V was pared by 2 bases and J by 5 bases, with 12 bases between. CDR1 and CDR2 (germline): GTSNPN, SVGIG (reference sequence). This CDR3 has 13 residues. The CDR3 loop reads CAWSRPAGYGYTF. CDR3 DNA sequence: TGTGCCTGGAGTAGGCCGGCAGGGTATGGCTACACCTTC.

This sequence joins TRBV7-8 and TRBJ2-3; TRBD2 is a possible D gene (5 bases). The CDR3 has 14 amino acids. In germline, CDR1 is SGHVS, CDR2 FQNEAQ. V lost 3 bases, J lost 1 base, and 8 bases lay in between. The CDR3 DNA reads as TGTGCCAGCAGCTTCATGCGGGGCACAGATACGCAGTATTTT. Translating it yields CASSFMRGTDTQYF.

Concerning this clone itself: At one of its ends the junction is not consistent with the germline gene, which may arise from a read error. The rearrangement links TRBV9 to TRBJ1-1; D is unresolved. This CDR3 is built from 15 residues. Germline lookup yields CDR1 SGDLS and CDR2 YYNGEE. The CDR3 loop reads CAGSSSPLSNTEAFF. The CDR3 region has the DNA TGTGCCGGCAGCTCTAGCCCCCTCTCGAACACTGAAGCTTTCTTT.

The gene calls are TRBV5-6 and TRBJ1-3; D may be TRBD1 (5 bases). Trimming shortened V by 4 bases and J by 0 bases, and 11 bases separated the two germline ends. The CDR3 has 15 residues. Germline V gene data show CDR1 as SGHDT and CDR2 as YYEEEE. This CDR3 reads CASSRLGGSGNTIYF. In nucleotides, the CDR3 is TGTGCCAGCAGCCGGTTGGGGGGCTCTGGAAACACCATATATTTT. Filled out from reference TRBV5-6 and TRBJ1-3, the complete variable domain reads DAGVTQSPTHLIKTRGQQVTLRCSPKSGHDTVSWYQQALGQGPQFIFQYYEEEERQRGNFPDRFSGHQFPNYSSELNVNALLLGDSALYLCASSRLGGSGNTIYFGEGSWLTVV.

V and J are TRBV9 and TRBJ2-7, with D perhaps TRBD1 (5 bases). CDR3 length: 14 amino acids. In germline, CDR1 is SGDLS, CDR2 YYNGEE. V lost 3 bases to trimming and J lost 5 bases, with 15 bases between them. The CDR3 nucleotides read TGTGCCAGCAGCGCCGACAGTGGGTCGGACGAGCAGTACTTC. Protein: CASSADSGSDEQYF.

DNA of the CDR3: TGTGCCCTGGGGACAGGGTTCTACGAGCAGTACTTC. This sequence encodes CALGTGFYEQYF. The J gene is TRBJ2-7, the V gene TRBV30, with 9 bases aligning to TRBD1. V lost 8 bases and J lost 3; bases outside the gene matches: 5. The CDR3 loop spans 12 amino acids. Germline CDR1 and CDR2: GTSNPN and SVGIG (reference sequence).

This clone showed up just once. This chain links TRBV30 with TRBJ1-4; no clear D. The V gene lost 3 bases and the J gene lost 8 bases, with 16 bases spanning the gap. The CDR3 totals 14 residues. From germline, CDR1 is GTSNPN and CDR2 SVGIG (reference sequence). The CDR3 here is CAWSWGGASEKLFF. DNA of the CDR3: TGTGCCTGGAGCTGGGGTGGAGCTAGCGAAAAACTGTTTTTT.

The gene calls are TRBV30 and TRBJ1-6; TRBD1 might be the D (5 bases). Per germline, CDR1 GTSNPN and CDR2 SVGIG (reference sequence). This CDR3 spans 12 amino acids. Between the trimmed V and J ends, which lost 3 bases and 9 bases, there was a span of 9 bases. The CDR3 spells CAWSGHGSPLHF. The CDR3 DNA reads as TGTGCCTGGAGCGGACACGGTTCACCCCTCCACTTT.

This chain links TRBV5-8 with TRBJ2-1; no clear D gene. V was clipped by 0 bases and J by 0 bases, with 10 bases between them. Germline values: CDR1 SGHTS, CDR2 YDEGEE. This CDR3 has 16 amino acids. CDR3 nucleotides: TGTGCCAGCAGCTTGGGACTTACGAGCTCCTACAATGAGCAGTTCTTC. This translates into CASSLGLTSSYNEQFF.

V gene TRBV12-5 combines with J gene TRBJ2-5; D possibly corresponds to TRBD1 (6 bases). Trimming left V 6 bases short and J 6 bases short, with 14 bases between. This CDR3 contains 13 residues. The germline V gene has CDR1 LGHNT and CDR2 FRNRAP. The CDR3 bases are TGTGCTAGTGGATCCGCAGGGGAAAAGACCCAGTACTTC. Residues: CASGSAGEKTQYF.

The V call is TRBV5-1, the J call TRBJ2-7; a weak D match, TRBD1 (6 bases). The CDR3 is made up of 13 amino acids. The V end was cut by 4 bases, the J end by 2 bases, with 10 bases between. In germline, CDR1 is SGHRS, CDR2 YFSETQ. CDR3 protein: CASSDTGPYEQYF. The CDR3 DNA is TGCGCCAGCAGCGATACAGGGCCCTACGAGCAGTACTTC.

A few counts support this clone. Other DNA sequences in the same sample also yield this CDR3. The rearrangement joins TRBV14 to TRBJ1-2; D gene unclear. Deletions cut 1 base from V and 0 bases from J, with 3 bases between. The CDR3 runs to 13 residues. The germline V gene has CDR1 SGHDN and CDR2 FVKESK. CDR3 nucleotides: TGTGCCAGCAGCCAAGGAGCTAACTATGGCTACACCTTC. Protein product: CASSQGANYGYTF.

This clone was picked up one time. V usage is TRBV19 and J usage is TRBJ2-7; D is perhaps TRBD1 (7 bases). Trimming cost V 4 bases and J 5 bases, with 15 bases left between them. CDR1 is LNHDA and CDR2 is SQIVND in the germline V gene (reference sequence). The CDR3 length is 14 residues. The CDR3 reads CASSTRGDSHEQYF. The CDR3 DNA reads as TGTGCCAGTAGTACACGCGGGGACAGCCACGAGCAGTACTTC.

In this sample, this clone turned up a few times. V is TRBV7-9 and J is TRBJ1-5, with D perhaps matching TRBD1 (6 bases). V was cut by 6 bases and J by 2 bases, with 14 bases left in between. This CDR3 contains 15 residues. Germline lookup yields CDR1 SEHNR and CDR2 FQNEAQ (reference sequence). Written as DNA, the CDR3 is TGTGCCAGCAGTTCGAACAGGGTAGGCAATCAGCCCCAGCATTTT. The encoded protein is CASSSNRVGNQPQHF.

The chain links TRBV27 to TRBJ2-5; D possibly corresponds to TRBD1 (6 bases). There are 15 residues in the CDR3. Between the trimmed V and J ends, which lost 6 bases and 4 bases, there was a span of 18 bases. CDR1 MNHEY and CDR2 SMNVEV come from the germline V gene (reference sequence). CDR3 in amino acids: CASRPQGTAGETQYF. In DNA form, the CDR3 reads TGTGCCAGCAGACCGCAGGGGACCGCTGGAGAGACCCAGTACTTC.

The CDR3 nucleotides read TGCGCCAGCAGCCCCCAAATCGCGGGAGGGCCAACAGATACGCAGTATTTT. It specifies CASSPQIAGGPTDTQYF. J is TRBJ2-3 and V is TRBV5-1; TRBD2 aligns across 9 bases. The CDR3 has 17 amino acids. The V gene's germline CDR1 is SGHRS and CDR2 YFSETQ. Trimming at V came to 4 bases and at J to 3 bases, leaving 12 bases not matched to a gene.

The chain is built from TRBV4-3 and TRBJ1-1, with 10 bases lining up with TRBD1. The germline V gene has CDR1 LGHNA and CDR2 YSLEER. With V trimmed by 1 base and J by 7 bases, 6 bases remained unmatched. The CDR3 has 15 amino acids. The CDR3 DNA follows: TGCGCCAGCAGCCAAGTGGGACAGGGGAAGATTGAAGCTTTCTTT. Amino acid sequence: CASSQVGQGKIEAFF.

The CDR3 nucleotides read TGTGCCAGCAGCTTAGTTTCGGGAAATGAAAAACTGTTTTTT. It is translated as CASSLVSGNEKLFF. The chain links TRBV5-8 to TRBJ1-4; D is ambiguous. This CDR3 spans 14 amino acids. Germline CDR1 is SGHTS and CDR2 is YDEGEE. Deletions cut 2 bases from V and 5 bases from J, with 10 bases between.

This chain uses TRBV25-1 with TRBJ2-7; TRBD2 matches 9 bases. Germline lookup yields CDR1 MGHDK and CDR2 SYGVNS. V gave up 5 bases and J gave up 1 base; unmatched junction bases: 6. This CDR3 spans 15 amino acids. CDR3 protein: CASSRAGGVSYEQYF. The CDR3 DNA reads as TGTGCCAGCAGTAGGGCGGGAGGGGTTTCCTACGAGCAGTACTTC.

The chain is built from TRBV6-5 and TRBJ2-2; possible D gene TRBD2, 6 bases. CDR3 length equals 15 residues. The V end lost 2 bases, the J end lost 0 bases, and 7 bases lay between the germline ends. In germline, CDR1 is MNHEY, CDR2 SVGAGI. The CDR3 spells CASSYGGTNTGELFF. Here the CDR3 DNA reads TGTGCCAGCAGTTACGGGGGGACGAACACCGGGGAGCTGTTTTTT.

This chain connects TRBV28 to TRBJ1-2; D not resolved. The CDR3 is made up of 13 amino acids. Trimming removed 7 bases from V and 4 bases from J, with 13 bases in between. Per germline, CDR1 MDHEN and CDR2 SYDVKM. The CDR3 DNA follows: TGTGCCAGCACCCCGTCTGGCAGCTATGGCTACACCTTC. The encoded protein is CASTPSGSYGYTF.

The chain combines TRBV19 with TRBJ1-2; 8 positions match TRBD1. The CDR3 is 13 residues long. Germline V gives CDR1 LNHDA, CDR2 SQIVND (reference sequence). Unmatched junction bases numbered 5, after V lost 7 bases and J lost 4 bases. This chain's CDR3 is CASKTGVGYGYTF. CDR3 DNA: TGTGCCAGTAAGACAGGGGTTGGCTATGGCTACACCTTC.

The genes are TRBV5-1 and TRBJ2-5, with D maybe TRBD1 (5 bases). The CDR3 extends over 15 amino acids. Germline CDR1 reads SGHRS; CDR2 reads YFSETQ. Trimming pared 3 bases from V and 0 bases from J, leaving 12 bases between. The CDR3 coding sequence is TGCGCCAGCAGCTCTGGACCAGGGTACCAAGAGACCCAGTACTTC. It encodes CASSSGPGYQETQYF.

The chain combines TRBV7-9 with TRBJ2-7; D perhaps matches TRBD1 (5 bases). This CDR3 has 14 residues. CDR1 is SEHNR, CDR2 FQNEAQ, per germline (reference sequence). Trimming took 2 bases from V and 3 from J, leaving 11 bases between them. The CDR3 DNA sequence: TGTGCCAGCAGCTTATCAGGGCTGGACTACGAGCAGTACTTC. It translates to CASSLSGLDYEQYF.